The 9 T cell receptor beta chains below come from one sample, sequenced in a study of CXCR3-negative and CXCR3-positive naive CD8 T cells. Libraries were UMI-labeled 5' RACE TRB cDNA. For each CDR3 protein, TCRdb gives one entry from its re-call of the 5' RACE reads, without DNA. In all, the sample yields 65,000 to 75,000 distinct CDR3 sequences. Material: naive CXCR3- CD8+ T cells from blood. Subset specified: CD45RO-CCR7+CD27+CD95- naive CD8+ T cells lacking CXCR3 (TNR3-). The receptors shown here come from a human donor in good health. Some clones in this sample may be carry-over from other donors' samples.

The chain uses TRBV5-1 and TRBJ2-7; the D call of TRBD2 rests on TCRdb alone, since no DNA is present to check it. Looked up from germline, CDR1 is SGHRS and CDR2 is YFSETQ. The CDR3 runs to 16 residues. The CDR3 protein is CASSWGTSGERYEQYF.

The chain joins TRBV5-6 to TRBJ2-7; TCRdb names TRBD1, which stays unverified in the absence of DNA. The CDR3 is 15 amino acids. Germline CDR1 and CDR2: SGHDT and YYEEEE. The CDR3 protein is CASTPGTGNTYEQYF.

The chain uses TRBV7-2 and TRBJ2-1; the TRBD1 assignment by TCRdb is unverifiable without DNA. Germline V gene sequence: CDR1 SGHTA, CDR2 FQGNSA. The CDR3 has 15 residues. The chain's CDR3 is CASSPTGQVYNEQFF.

The gene calls are TRBV7-2 and TRBJ1-1; TCRdb designates TRBD1, a call that cannot be tested without DNA. Per germline, CDR1 SGHTA and CDR2 FQGNSA. The CDR3 consists of 16 residues. CDR3 loop: CASTIKQGALNTEAFF.

V and J are TRBV4-1 and TRBJ2-1. This CDR3 contains 13 residues. The germline V gene encodes CDR1 MGHRA and CDR2 YSYEKL. CDR3 protein: CASSQESYTEQFF.

V and J are TRBV7-6 and TRBJ2-7; TCRdb indicates TRBD1, and absent DNA this call remains unverified. Germline CDR1 and CDR2: SGHVS and FNYEAQ. This CDR3 is 15 amino acids long. This chain's CDR3 is CASSSPTGGQGEQYF.

V gene TRBV28 combines with J gene TRBJ2-2; TCRdb lists TRBD2, though no DNA is available to test this call. CDR1 and CDR2 (germline): MDHEN, SYDVKM. CDR3 length equals 15 residues. The CDR3 loop reads CASSLLAGGTGELFF.

The rearrangement joins TRBV23-1 to TRBJ2-3; TCRdb lists TRBD2, though no DNA is available to test this call. TRBV23-1 is treated as an ORF (open reading frame) with a function not yet certain. This CDR3 comprises 20 residues. The CDR3 reads CASSQSKRFLSGGAGGTQYF.

The chain carries TRBV20-1 and TRBJ1-1. The germline V gene has CDR1 DFQATT and CDR2 SNEGSKA (reference sequence). CDR3 size: 14 residues. This CDR3 reads CSARDQKMNTEAFF.